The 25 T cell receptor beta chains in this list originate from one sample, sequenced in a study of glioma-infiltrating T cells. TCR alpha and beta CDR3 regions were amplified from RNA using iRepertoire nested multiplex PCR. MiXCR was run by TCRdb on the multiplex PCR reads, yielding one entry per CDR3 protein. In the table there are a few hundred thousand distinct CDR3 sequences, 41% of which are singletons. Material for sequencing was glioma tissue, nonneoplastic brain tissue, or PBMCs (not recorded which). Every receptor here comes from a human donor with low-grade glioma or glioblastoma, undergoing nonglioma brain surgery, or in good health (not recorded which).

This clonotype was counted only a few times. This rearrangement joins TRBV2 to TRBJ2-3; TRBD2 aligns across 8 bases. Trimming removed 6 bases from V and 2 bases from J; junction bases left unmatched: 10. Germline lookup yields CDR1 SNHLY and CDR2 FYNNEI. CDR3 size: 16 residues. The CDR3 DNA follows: TGTGCCAGCAGCCTGAGGACTAGCCCTCTCACAGATACGCAGTATTTT. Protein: CASSLRTSPLTDTQYF.

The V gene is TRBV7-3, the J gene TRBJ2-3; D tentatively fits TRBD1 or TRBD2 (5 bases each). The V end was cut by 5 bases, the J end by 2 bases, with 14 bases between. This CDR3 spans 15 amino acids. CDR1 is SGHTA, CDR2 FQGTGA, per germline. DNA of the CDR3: TGTGCCAGCAGCCCGTCGGGACCGTACACAGATACGCAGTATTTT. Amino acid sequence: CASSPSGPYTDTQYF.

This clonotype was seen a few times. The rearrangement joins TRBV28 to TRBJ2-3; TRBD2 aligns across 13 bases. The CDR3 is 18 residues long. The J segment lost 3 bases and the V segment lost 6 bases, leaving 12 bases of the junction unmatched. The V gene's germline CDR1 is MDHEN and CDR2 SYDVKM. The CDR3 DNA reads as TGTGCCAGCAGCCCTACTAGCGGGAGGGCCGGAAAAACAGATACGCAGTATTTT. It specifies CASSPTSGRAGKTDTQYF.

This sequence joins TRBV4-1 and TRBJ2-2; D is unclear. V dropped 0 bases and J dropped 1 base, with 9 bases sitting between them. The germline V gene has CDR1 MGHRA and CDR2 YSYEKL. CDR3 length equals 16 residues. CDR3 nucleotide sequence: TGCGCCAGCAGCCAAGATACAGCCATGAACACCGGGGAGCTGTTTTTT. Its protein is CASSQDTAMNTGELFF.

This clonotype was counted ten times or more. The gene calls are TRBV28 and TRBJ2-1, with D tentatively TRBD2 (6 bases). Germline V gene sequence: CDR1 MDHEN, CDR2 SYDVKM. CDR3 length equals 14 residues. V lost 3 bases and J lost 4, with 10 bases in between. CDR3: CASSFPAGYNEQFF. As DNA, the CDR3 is TGTGCCAGCAGTTTCCCAGCGGGTTACAATGAGCAGTTCTTC.

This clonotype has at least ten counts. For the CDR3, the DNA is TGTGCCAGCCTCATGAGTAGTACAGATACGCAGTATTTT. Protein product: CASLMSSTDTQYF. The chain employs TRBV6-1 and TRBJ2-3; no clear D gene. Germline V CDR1 and CDR2: MNHNS, SASEGT. The CDR3 consists of 13 residues. The V end lost 8 bases, the J end lost 3 bases, and 12 bases lay between the germline ends.

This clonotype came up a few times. The CDR3 DNA is TGTGCCAGCAGCGGCCTTTCATCCGGCTCCTACAATGAGCAGTTCTTC. It translates to CASSGLSSGSYNEQFF. V is TRBV4-2 and J is TRBJ2-1; no clear D. Germline V gene lookup returns CDR1 LGHNA and CDR2 YNFKEQ. The CDR3 has 16 residues. Trimming took off 5 bases at V and 0 bases at J, with 14 bases between the two ends.

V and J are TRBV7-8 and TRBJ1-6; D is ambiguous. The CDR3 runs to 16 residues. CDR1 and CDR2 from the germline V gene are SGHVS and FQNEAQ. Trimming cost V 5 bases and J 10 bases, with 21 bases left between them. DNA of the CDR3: TGTGCCAGCAGCCAAGATGGCTTGCAGTCGAGCTCACCCCTCCACTTT. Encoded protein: CASSQDGLQSSSPLHF.

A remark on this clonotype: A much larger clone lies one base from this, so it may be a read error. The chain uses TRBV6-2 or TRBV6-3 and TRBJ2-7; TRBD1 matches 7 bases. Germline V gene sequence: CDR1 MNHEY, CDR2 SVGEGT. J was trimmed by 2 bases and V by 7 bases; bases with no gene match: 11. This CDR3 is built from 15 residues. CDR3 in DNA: TGTGCCAGCACCTCAACGGGGACAGTGGCCTACGAGCAGTACTTC. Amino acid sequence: CASTSTGTVAYEQYF.

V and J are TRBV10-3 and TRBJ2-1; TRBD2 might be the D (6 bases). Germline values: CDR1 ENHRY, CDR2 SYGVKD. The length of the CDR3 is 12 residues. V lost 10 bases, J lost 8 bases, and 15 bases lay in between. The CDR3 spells CATGAGTDEQFF. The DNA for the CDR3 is TGTGCCACCGGTGCGGGGACCGATGAGCAGTTCTTC.

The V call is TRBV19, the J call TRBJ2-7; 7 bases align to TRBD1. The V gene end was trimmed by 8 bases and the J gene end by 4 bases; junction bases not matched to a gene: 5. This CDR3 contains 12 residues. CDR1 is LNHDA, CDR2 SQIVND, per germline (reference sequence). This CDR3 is CASVDREYEQYF. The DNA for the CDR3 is TGTGCCAGTGTCGACAGGGAATACGAGCAGTACTTC.

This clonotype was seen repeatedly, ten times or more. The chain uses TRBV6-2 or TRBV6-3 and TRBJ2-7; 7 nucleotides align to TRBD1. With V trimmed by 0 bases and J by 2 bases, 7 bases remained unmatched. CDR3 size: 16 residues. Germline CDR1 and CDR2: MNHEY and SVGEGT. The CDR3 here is CASSYSMTGSPYEQYF. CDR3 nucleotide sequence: TGTGCCAGCAGTTACTCGATGACAGGGTCTCCCTACGAGCAGTACTTC.

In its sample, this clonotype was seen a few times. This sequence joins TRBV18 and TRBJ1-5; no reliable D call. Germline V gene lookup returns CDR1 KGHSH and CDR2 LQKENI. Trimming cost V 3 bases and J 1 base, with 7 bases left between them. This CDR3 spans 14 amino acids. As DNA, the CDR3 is TGTGCCAGCTCACCGGAGTTCAGCAATCAGCCCCAGCATTTT. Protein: CASSPEFSNQPQHF.

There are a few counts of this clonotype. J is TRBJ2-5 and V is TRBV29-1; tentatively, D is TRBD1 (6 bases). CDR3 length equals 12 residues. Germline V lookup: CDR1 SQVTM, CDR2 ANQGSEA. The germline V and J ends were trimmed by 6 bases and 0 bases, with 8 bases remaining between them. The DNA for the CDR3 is TGCAGCGTACAGGGCTACCAAGAGACCCAGTACTTC. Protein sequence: CSVQGYQETQYF.

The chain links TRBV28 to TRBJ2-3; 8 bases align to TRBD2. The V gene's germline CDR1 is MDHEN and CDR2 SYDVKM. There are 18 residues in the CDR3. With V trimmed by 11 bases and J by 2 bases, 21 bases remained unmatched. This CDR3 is CAGNFHRDSGTVTDTQYF. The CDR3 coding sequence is TGTGCCGGCAATTTCCACCGGGATAGCGGGACTGTCACAGATACGCAGTATTTT.

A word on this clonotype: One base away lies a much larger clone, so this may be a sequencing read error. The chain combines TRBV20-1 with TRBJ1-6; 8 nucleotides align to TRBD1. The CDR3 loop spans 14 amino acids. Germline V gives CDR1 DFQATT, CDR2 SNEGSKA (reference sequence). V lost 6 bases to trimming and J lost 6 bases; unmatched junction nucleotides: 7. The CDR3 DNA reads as TGCAGTGCACACCAGGGGGCAGTTAATTCACCCCTCCACTTT. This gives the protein CSAHQGAVNSPLHF.

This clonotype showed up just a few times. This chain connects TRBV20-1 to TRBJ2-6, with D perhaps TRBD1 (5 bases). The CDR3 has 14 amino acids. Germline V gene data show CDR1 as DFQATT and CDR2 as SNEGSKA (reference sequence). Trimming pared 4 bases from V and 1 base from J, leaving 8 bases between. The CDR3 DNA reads TGCAGTGCTATCAGGGTGTCTGGGGCCAACGTCCTGACTTTC. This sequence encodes CSAIRVSGANVLTF.

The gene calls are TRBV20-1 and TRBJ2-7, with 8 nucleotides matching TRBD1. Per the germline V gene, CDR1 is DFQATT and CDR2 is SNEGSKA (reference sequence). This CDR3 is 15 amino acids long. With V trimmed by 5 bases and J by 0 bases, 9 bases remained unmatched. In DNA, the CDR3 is TGCAGTGCTCTTCCCGGACAGGGTGACTCCTACGAGCAGTACTTC. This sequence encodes CSALPGQGDSYEQYF.

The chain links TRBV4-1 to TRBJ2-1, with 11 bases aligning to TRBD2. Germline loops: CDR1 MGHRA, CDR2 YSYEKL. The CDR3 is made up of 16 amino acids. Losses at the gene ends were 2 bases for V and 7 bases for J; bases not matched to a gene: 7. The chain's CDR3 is CASSQNNLAGGNEQFF. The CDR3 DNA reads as TGCGCCAGCAGCCAAAATAACCTAGCGGGAGGTAATGAGCAGTTCTTC.

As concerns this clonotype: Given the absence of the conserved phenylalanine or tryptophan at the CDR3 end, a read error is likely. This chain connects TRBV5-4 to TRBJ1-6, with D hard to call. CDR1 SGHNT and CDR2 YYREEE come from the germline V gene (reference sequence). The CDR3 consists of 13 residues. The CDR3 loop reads CASSFDFDSPLHL. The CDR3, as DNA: TGTGCCAGCAGCTTCGACTTTGATTCGCCCCTCCACCTT.

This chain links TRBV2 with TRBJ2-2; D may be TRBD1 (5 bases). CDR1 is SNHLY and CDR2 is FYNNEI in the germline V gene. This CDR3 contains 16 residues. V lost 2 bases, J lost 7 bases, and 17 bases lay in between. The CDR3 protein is CASSETLGEPGGELFF. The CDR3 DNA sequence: TGTGCCAGCAGTGAAACGCTAGGGGAACCCGGCGGGGAGCTGTTTTTT.

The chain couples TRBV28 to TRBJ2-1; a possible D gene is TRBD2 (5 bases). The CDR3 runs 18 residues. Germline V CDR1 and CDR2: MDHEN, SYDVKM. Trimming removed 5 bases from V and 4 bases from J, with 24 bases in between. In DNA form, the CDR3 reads TGTGCCAGCAGTCAAACATCGTTAATGCGAACTAGGTACAATGAGCAGTTCTTC. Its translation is CASSQTSLMRTRYNEQFF.

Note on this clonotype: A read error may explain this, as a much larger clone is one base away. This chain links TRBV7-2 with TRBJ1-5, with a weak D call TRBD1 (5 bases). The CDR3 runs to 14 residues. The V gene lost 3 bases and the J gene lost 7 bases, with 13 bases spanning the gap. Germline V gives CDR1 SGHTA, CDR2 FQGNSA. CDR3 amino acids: CASSFRQWEQPQHF. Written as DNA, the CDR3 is TGTGCCAGCAGCTTCCGACAGTGGGAACAGCCCCAGCATTTT.

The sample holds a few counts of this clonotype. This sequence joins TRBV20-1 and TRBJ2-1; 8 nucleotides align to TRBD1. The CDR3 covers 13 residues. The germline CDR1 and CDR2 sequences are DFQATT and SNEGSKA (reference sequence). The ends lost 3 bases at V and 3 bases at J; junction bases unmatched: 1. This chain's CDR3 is CSASGTGYNEQFF. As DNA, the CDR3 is TGCAGTGCTAGTGGGACAGGCTACAATGAGCAGTTCTTC.

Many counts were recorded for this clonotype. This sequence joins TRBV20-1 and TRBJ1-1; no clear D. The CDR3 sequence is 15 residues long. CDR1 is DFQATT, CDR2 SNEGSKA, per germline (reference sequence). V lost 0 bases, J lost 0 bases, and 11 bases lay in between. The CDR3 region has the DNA TGCAGTGCTAGAGATCTATGGGCAATGAACACTGAAGCTTTCTTT. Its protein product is CSARDLWAMNTEAFF.